This T cell receptor beta chain was sequenced in a study of T cell repertoires in cytomegalovirus infection. Study outcomes and limitations: In two of eight donors, the top clonotype was HLA-C-restricted CMV-specific. Cumulative public TCR beta family frequency identified CMV carriers with the relevant HLA.

This clonotype was counted ten times or more. Antigen unknown. One entry per CDR3 protein, called by TCRdb with MiXCR from the reads. The table lists 300,000 to 450,000 distinct CDR3 sequences, roughly 18% of them singletons, with 8.5% to 10% in the top ten. In germline, CDR1 is SEHNR, CDR2 FQNEAQ (reference sequence). This CDR3 has 12 residues. V lost 5 bases, J lost 10 bases, and 12 bases lay in between. The chain is built from TRBV7-9 and TRBJ2-1; D is perhaps TRBD1 (6 bases). Specimen: PBMCs. This TCR came from a human donor in good health (CMV status not recorded). Some clones in this sample may be carry-over from other donors' samples. This chain's CDR3 is CASSKQGWEQFF. CDR3 coding DNA: TGTGCCAGCAGCAAACAGGGATGGGAGCAGTTCTTC.